These 2 T cell receptor beta chains were all obtained from the same sample, sequenced in a study of CD8+CD57+ T cells in acquired aplastic anemia. According to the study, genomic DNA was the template for TCR beta VDJ and CDR3 profiling. MiXCR was run by TCRdb on the reads, yielding one entry per CDR3 protein. The sample shows 150,000 to 200,000 distinct CDR3 sequences, 47% of them seen only once. Patients picked for sequencing had shown CD8+CD57+ cell expansion detected by flow cytometry. Sequenced material: sorted CD4+, CD8+, or CD8+CD57+ T cells (not recorded which) from PBMCs. These receptor sequences come from a human donor with aplastic anemia.

The J gene is TRBJ2-7, the V gene TRBV19, with 8 bases that match TRBD1. Germline V CDR1 and CDR2: LNHDA, SQIVND (reference sequence). The CDR3 contains 15 residues. V lost 3 bases to trimming and J lost 2 bases; unmatched junction nucleotides: 6. The CDR3 is CASSIRTGPTYEQYF. CDR3 coding DNA: TGTGCCAGTAGTATCAGGACAGGGCCGACCTACGAGCAGTACTTC.

This clonotype was seen only once. The junction departs from the called germline gene at one end, perhaps through a read error. This chain joins TRBV15 and TRBJ2-1, with D unclear. The CDR3 contains 12 residues. Germline V CDR1 and CDR2: LNHNV, YYDKDF (reference sequence). The CDR3 loop reads CATSREVNEQLF. The CDR3 nucleotides read TGTGCCACCAGCAGAGAAGTTAATGAGCAGCTCTTT. Complete variable domain (other parts from reference TRBV15 and TRBJ2-1): DAMVIQNPRYQVTQFGKPVTLSCSQTLNHNVMYWYQQKSSQAPKLLFHYYDKDFNNEADTPDNFQSRRPNTSFCFLDIRSPGLGDTAMYLCATSREVNEQLFGPGTRLTVL.